These 9 T cell receptor beta chains were sequenced from one sample in a study of blood T cells in healthy people across ages. Primers used in a second PCR of roughly 6 to 11 cycles were a sample-barcoded 5' primer and a J-beta primer mix. One entry per CDR3 protein results from TCRdb running MiXCR on the 5' RACE reads. The sample lists roughly 730,000 distinct CDR3 sequences, around 50% occurring once. Material: blood. The receptors were sampled from a man aged 35-49 years in good health.

This chain joins TRBV7-9 and TRBJ2-3; 7 nucleotides align to TRBD1. CDR1 SEHNR and CDR2 FQNEAQ come from the germline V gene (reference sequence). The CDR3 is made up of 15 amino acids. The V gene end was trimmed by 5 bases and the J gene end by 2 bases; junction bases not matched to a gene: 7. The DNA of the CDR3 is TGTGCCAGCAGCGATAGGGGGCAGCACACAGATACGCAGTATTTT. Its translation is CASSDRGQHTDTQYF.

A few counts support this clonotype. This chain joins TRBV15 and TRBJ2-5, with 10 bases aligning to TRBD2. CDR1 is LNHNV and CDR2 is YYDKDF in the germline V gene (reference sequence). J gave up 1 base and V 1 base, and 6 bases lay outside the gene matches. The CDR3 spans 17 residues. DNA for the CDR3: TGTGCCACCAGCAGAGGCCGGACTAGCGGAACCCAAGAGACCCAGTACTTC. It encodes CATSRGRTSGTQETQYF.

On this clonotype: A read error may account for a junction end that differs from germline. The V gene is TRBV7-3, the J gene TRBJ2-5, with 8 positions matching TRBD1. Germline CDR1 SGHTA, CDR2 FQGTGA. This CDR3 region has 15 residues. CDR3 nucleotides: TGTGTCAGCAGCATCGGACAGGGAGGATCAGAGACCCAGTACTTC. It yields the protein CVSSIGQGGSETQYF.

This clonotype turned up a few times. The chain uses TRBV7-3 and TRBJ1-1, with D perhaps matching TRBD1 (6 bases). Germline CDR1 and CDR2: SGHTA and FQGTGA. The CDR3 runs to 14 residues. Trimming removed 4 bases from V and 3 bases from J, with 12 bases in between. CDR3: CASSSLGGDTEAFF. CDR3 coding DNA: TGTGCCAGCAGCTCTCTAGGGGGGGACACTGAAGCTTTCTTT.

The chain couples TRBV29-1 to TRBJ2-7, with D unclear. The CDR3 loop spans 14 amino acids. Deletions cut 6 bases from V and 1 base from J, with 16 bases between. The germline V gene encodes CDR1 SQVTM and CDR2 ANQGSEA. The CDR3 DNA is TGCAGCGTCGCCGACAAGAGAAGATCCTACGAGCAGTACTTC. It yields the protein CSVADKRRSYEQYF.

This clonotype was seen a single time. The chain combines TRBV12-5 with TRBJ2-3; the D gene could be TRBD1 or TRBD2 (6 bases each). The CDR3 covers 18 residues. V lost 5 bases and J 0 bases, leaving 21 bases between the germline ends. The V gene's germline CDR1 is LGHNT and CDR2 FRNRAP. Here the CDR3 reads CASGAGRQELTSTDTQYF. The CDR3 bases are TGTGCTAGTGGTGCGGGACGACAGGAGCTAACTAGCACAGATACGCAGTATTTT.

The chain has TRBV6-4 and TRBJ2-5; D unclear. Germline lookup yields CDR1 MRHNA and CDR2 SNTAGT. The CDR3 contains 14 residues. The V end was cut by 0 bases, the J end by 7 bases, with 12 bases between. CDR3 in amino acids: CASSDSLGMGTQYF. The CDR3 bases are TGTGCCAGCAGTGACTCTCTGGGGATGGGGACCCAGTACTTC.

V is TRBV5-1 and J is TRBJ2-4; 7 bases are shared with TRBD2. The last part of the DNA fits TRBJ2-7 better; the J call may be wrong. There are 16 residues in the CDR3. The germline CDR1 and CDR2 sequences are SGHRS and YFSETQ. CDR3 sequence (DNA): TGCGCCACTCGGGCCGGGGCGGGAGTTAAATCCGACGAGCAGTACTTC. It specifies CATRAGAGVKSDEQYF.

The chain combines TRBV12-3 or TRBV12-4 with TRBJ2-7; possible D gene TRBD1, 5 bases. With 8 bases removed from V and 0 bases from J, the gap between germline ends came to 14 bases. CDR3 length: 14 residues. The CDR3 sequence: CASGPEQASYEQYF. The CDR3, as DNA: TGTGCCAGCGGCCCCGAACAGGCCTCCTACGAGCAGTACTTC.